Shown below are 5 T cell receptor beta chains from a single sample sequenced in a study of T cells after yellow fever vaccination. MiXCR, run by TCRdb on the 5' RACE reads, gives a single entry per CDR3 protein. Of around 500,000 distinct CDR3 sequences listed, 20% to 25% were seen once; the top ten hold about 16%. Sequenced here: PBMCs, sampled about 20 days after the first yellow fever vaccination. The receptor source for this set is a man younger than 35 who received the YFV17D yellow fever vaccine.

This clonotype appeared many times. The rearrangement joins TRBV29-1 to TRBJ2-2, with 8 bases that match TRBD1. CDR1 SQVTM and CDR2 ANQGSEA come from the germline V gene. Trimming removed 5 bases from V and 6 bases from J; junction bases left unmatched: 5. The CDR3 is 13 amino acids. The CDR3 nucleotides are TGCAGCGTTTCTACAGGGGGAGCCGGGGAGCTGTTTTTT. Amino acid sequence: CSVSTGGAGELFF.

This rearrangement joins TRBV7-2 to TRBJ1-2; D gene unclear. This CDR3 region has 17 residues. The germline gives CDR1 SGHTA, CDR2 FQGNSA. Trimming pared 8 bases from V and 3 bases from J, leaving 25 bases between. CDR3 residues: CASPTPPTDQSHYGYTF. In DNA form, the CDR3 reads TGTGCCAGCCCGACCCCCCCGACGGACCAGTCACACTATGGCTACACCTTC.

The chain is built from TRBV18 and TRBJ2-7, with a possible D match to TRBD1 (5 bases). Germline CDR1 KGHSH, CDR2 LQKENI. The CDR3 loop spans 14 amino acids. V was clipped by 0 bases and J by 6 bases, with 12 bases between them. CDR3 sequence reads: CASSPPRTISEQYF. In DNA, the CDR3 is TGTGCCAGCTCACCACCGCGGACAATCAGCGAGCAGTACTTC.

This clonotype was picked up a small number of times. The CDR3 DNA follows: TGTGCCAGCAGCCAAGATCGTGGCGCCGGGATGTTCAGCACAGATACGCAGTATTTT. This codes for CASSQDRGAGMFSTDTQYF. The rearrangement joins TRBV4-2 to TRBJ2-3; perhaps TRBD2 as D (5 bases). The CDR3 contains 19 residues. V was trimmed by 0 bases and J by 0 bases, leaving 19 bases between them. Germline V gene data show CDR1 as LGHNA and CDR2 as YNFKEQ.

This chain links TRBV20-1 with TRBJ1-1; D not resolved. V lost 0 bases and J 6 bases, leaving 8 bases between the germline ends. Germline CDR1 DFQATT, CDR2 SNEGSKA (reference sequence). The CDR3 contains 12 residues. The CDR3 region has the DNA TGCAGTGCTAGAGACCCCGGGGCTGAAGCTTTCTTT. It translates to CSARDPGAEAFF.